Following are 16 T cell receptor beta chains from one sample sequenced in a study of CD8 T cells in Susac syndrome. Random hexamers primed reverse transcription of about 0.45 to 1 ug RNA. TCRdb used MiXCR to reprocess the immunoSEQ multiplex PCR reads, holding one entry per CDR3 protein. This sample carries some 120,000 distinct CDR3 sequences, 90% to 95% of them seen once, and the ten largest clones take about 0.089%. Source material: CD4+ T cells from PBMCs. The receptor set was obtained from a human donor in good health.

The CDR3 protein is CASSVQGSGQETQYF. The CDR3 nucleotides read TGTGCCAGCAGTGTCCAGGGGAGTGGGCAAGAGACCCAGTACTTC. The genes are TRBV2 and TRBJ2-5; a weak D match, TRBD1 (6 bases). Looked up from germline, CDR1 is SNHLY and CDR2 is FYNNEI. Trimming removed 4 bases at V and 2 bases at J, with 14 bases between. CDR3 length equals 15 residues.

The chain links TRBV6-2 or TRBV6-3 to TRBJ2-7, with TRBD2 matching over 11 bases. The CDR3 is 15 amino acids. V lost 6 bases and J lost 5; bases outside the gene matches: 9. Per the germline V gene, CDR1 is MNHEY and CDR2 is SVGEGT. The CDR3 region is CASRILAGGPHEQYF. The DNA of the CDR3 is TGTGCCAGCAGAATCCTAGCGGGAGGCCCCCACGAGCAGTACTTC.

This chain connects TRBV6-6 to TRBJ2-7; 8 nucleotides match TRBD1. The CDR3 spans 15 residues. Trimming took 5 bases from V and 0 from J; bases not matched to a gene: 6. Germline V gene sequence: CDR1 MNHNY, CDR2 SVGAGI (reference sequence). In nucleotides, the CDR3 is TGTGCCAGCAGTCACCGGGACAGGAGCTCCTACGAGCAGTACTTC. Translation: CASSHRDRSSYEQYF.

This clonotype was detected once. The chain couples TRBV11-2 to TRBJ2-1, with 9 bases identical to TRBD2. CDR1 is SGHAT and CDR2 is FQNNGV in the germline V gene. CDR3 length: 17 residues. After removal of 4 bases from V and 0 bases from J, the junction contained 7 bases not matched to a gene. The DNA of the CDR3 is TGTGCCAGCAGCTCCGATAGCGGGGGAAGCTCCTACAATGAGCAGTTCTTC. Translated, it gives CASSSDSGGSSYNEQFF.

V gene TRBV5-1 combines with J gene TRBJ2-2, with 8 bases that match TRBD2. The V gene's germline CDR1 is SGHRS and CDR2 YFSETQ. The CDR3 is 17 amino acids. Losses at the gene ends were 4 bases for V and 7 bases for J; bases not matched to a gene: 15. DNA for the CDR3: TGCGCCAGCAGCGCAGGACTAGCACTTACCTCGGGCGGGGAGCTGTTTTTT. Translated: CASSAGLALTSGGELFF.

The gene calls are TRBV3-1 and TRBJ2-2; TRBD2 matches at 8 bases. This CDR3 comprises 17 residues. Germline V CDR1 and CDR2: LGHDT, YNNKEL (reference sequence). The trim removed 4 bases at V and 7 bases at J, leaving 14 bases unmatched. CDR3 coding DNA: TGTGCCAGCAGCCCCCGTGGTAGCGGGATCCGGGGCGGGGAGCTGTTTTTT. Translating it yields CASSPRGSGIRGGELFF.

This sequence joins TRBV29-1 and TRBJ1-5, with D unresolved. Trimming left V 4 bases short and J 1 base short, with 5 bases between. The CDR3 has 12 amino acids. Germline-derived CDR1 and CDR2 are SQVTM and ANQGSEA. DNA for the CDR3: TGCAGCGTTGCCAGCAGCAATCAGCCCCAGCATTTT. The encoded protein is CSVASSNQPQHF.

CDR3 coding DNA: TGTGCCAGCACGGCGGGGACCTACAATGAGCAGTTCTTC. Translating it yields CASTAGTYNEQFF. This chain connects TRBV2 to TRBJ2-1; TRBD2 might be the D (6 bases). Germline CDR1 and CDR2: SNHLY and FYNNEI. The CDR3 is 13 amino acids. The germline V and J ends were trimmed by 7 bases and 2 bases, with 9 bases remaining between them.

The chain is built from TRBV29-1 and TRBJ2-1; 10 bases are a match to TRBD2. The CDR3 is 15 amino acids. Trimming removed 4 bases from V and 0 bases from J; junction bases left unmatched: 3. CDR1 and CDR2 (germline): SQVTM, ANQGSEA. CDR3 residues: CSVATSGHSYNEQFF. CDR3 bases: TGCAGCGTTGCGACTAGCGGGCACTCCTACAATGAGCAGTTCTTC.

The chain joins TRBV29-1 to TRBJ1-1; perhaps TRBD1 as D (5 bases). V dropped 6 bases and J dropped 8 bases, with 13 bases sitting between them. The CDR3 has 11 residues. Looked up from germline, CDR1 is SQVTM and CDR2 is ANQGSEA. CDR3 DNA sequence: TGCAGCGTGGCTAACCGGGACGAAGCTTTCTTT. Protein product: CSVANRDEAFF.

The chain links TRBV30 to TRBJ2-7; a possible D gene is TRBD1 (5 bases). V shed 2 bases and J shed 5 bases, with 10 bases lying between them. The CDR3 runs to 12 residues. Germline CDR1 GTSNPN, CDR2 SVGIG (reference sequence). The CDR3 nucleotides read TGTGCCTGGAGTCCATCAGGGCACGAGCAGTACTTC. Protein sequence: CAWSPSGHEQYF.

The rearrangement joins TRBV29-1 to TRBJ2-5; D not certain. Germline V lookup: CDR1 SQVTM, CDR2 ANQGSEA. This CDR3 is 11 amino acids long. V gave up 0 bases and J gave up 4 bases, with 3 bases separating them. The CDR3 nucleotides are TGCAGCGTTGAAGATCTAGAGACCCAGTACTTC. It specifies CSVEDLETQYF.

V and J are TRBV25-1 and TRBJ2-1; 7 nucleotides line up with TRBD2. The length of the CDR3 is 14 residues. The trim removed 4 bases at V and 6 bases at J, leaving 6 bases unmatched. Germline assignment: CDR1 MGHDK and CDR2 SYGVNS. CDR3: CASSAGGSGNEQFF. The CDR3 nucleotides read TGTGCCAGCAGTGCTGGCGGGAGTGGCAATGAGCAGTTCTTC.

The chain uses TRBV5-1 and TRBJ1-1; D may be TRBD1 (5 bases). Germline V gives CDR1 SGHRS, CDR2 YFSETQ. V was trimmed by 4 bases and J by 1 base, leaving 11 bases between them. CDR3 length: 14 residues. The DNA for the CDR3 is TGCGCCAGCAGCGCCCCCGGGGCGAACACTGAAGCTTTCTTT. As protein: CASSAPGANTEAFF.

This clonotype was detected only a few times. J is TRBJ2-2 and V is TRBV5-6; 9 bases are a match to TRBD1. CDR1 is SGHDT and CDR2 is YYEEEE in the germline V gene. This CDR3 region has 18 residues. V gave up 3 bases and J gave up 5 bases; unmatched junction bases: 14. In nucleotides, the CDR3 is TGTGCCAGCAGCTATATACAGGGGGCGTGGATAAAGACCGGGGAGCTGTTTTTT. Translation: CASSYIQGAWIKTGELFF.

A remark on this clonotype: At one end, the junction sequence differs from germline, possibly due to a read error. CDR3 nucleotide sequence: TGTGCCACCAGTGATTTGCATAGCGCGGGAGATACGCAGTTTTTT. It is translated as CATSDLHSAGDTQFF. The rearrangement uses TRBV24-1 and TRBJ2-3; 7 bases are a match to TRBD2. Looked up from germline, CDR1 is KGHDR and CDR2 is SFDVKD. The CDR3 totals 15 residues.